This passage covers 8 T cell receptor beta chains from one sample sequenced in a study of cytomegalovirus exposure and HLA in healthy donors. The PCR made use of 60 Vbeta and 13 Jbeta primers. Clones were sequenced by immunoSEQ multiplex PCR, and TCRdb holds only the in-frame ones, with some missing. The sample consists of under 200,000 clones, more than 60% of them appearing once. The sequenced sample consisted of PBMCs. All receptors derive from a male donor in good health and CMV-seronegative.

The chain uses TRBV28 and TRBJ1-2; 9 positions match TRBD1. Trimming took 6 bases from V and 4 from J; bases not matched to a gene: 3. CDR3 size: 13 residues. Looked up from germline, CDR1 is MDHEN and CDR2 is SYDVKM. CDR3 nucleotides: TGTGCCAGCAGACAGGGGGCCCTCTATGGCTACACCTTC. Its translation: CASRQGALYGYTF.

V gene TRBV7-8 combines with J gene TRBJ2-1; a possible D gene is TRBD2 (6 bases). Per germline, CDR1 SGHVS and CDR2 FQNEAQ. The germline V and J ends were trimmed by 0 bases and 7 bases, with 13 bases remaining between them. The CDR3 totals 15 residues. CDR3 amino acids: CASSLAAGSGNEQFF. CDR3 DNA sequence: TGTGCCAGCAGCTTAGCAGCGGGTTCAGGGAATGAGCAGTTCTTC.

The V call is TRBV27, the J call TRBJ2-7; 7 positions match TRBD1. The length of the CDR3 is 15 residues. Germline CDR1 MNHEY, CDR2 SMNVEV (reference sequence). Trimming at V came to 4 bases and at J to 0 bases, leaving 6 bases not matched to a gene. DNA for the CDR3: TGTGCCAGCAGTTATGCGACAGGGCGCTCCTACGAGCAGTACTTC. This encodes CASSYATGRSYEQYF.

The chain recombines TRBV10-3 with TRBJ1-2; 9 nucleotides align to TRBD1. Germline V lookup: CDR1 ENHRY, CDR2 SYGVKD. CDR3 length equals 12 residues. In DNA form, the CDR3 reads TGTGTCTCTGGGACAGGGAGCTATGGCTACACCTTC. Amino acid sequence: CVSGTGSYGYTF.

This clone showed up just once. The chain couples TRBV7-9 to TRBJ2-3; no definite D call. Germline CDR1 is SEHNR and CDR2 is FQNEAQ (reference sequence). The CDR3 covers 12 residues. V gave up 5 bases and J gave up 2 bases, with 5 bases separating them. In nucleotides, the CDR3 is TGTGCCAGCAGCCCAGACACAGATACGCAGTATTTT. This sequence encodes CASSPDTDTQYF.

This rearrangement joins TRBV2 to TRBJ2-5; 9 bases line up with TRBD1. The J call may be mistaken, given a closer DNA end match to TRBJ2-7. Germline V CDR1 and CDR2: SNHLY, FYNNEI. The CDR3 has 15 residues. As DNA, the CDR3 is TGTGCCAGCTCGGGGTTGGGACAGGGATTGTACGAGCAGTACTTC. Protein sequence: CASSGLGQGLYEQYF.

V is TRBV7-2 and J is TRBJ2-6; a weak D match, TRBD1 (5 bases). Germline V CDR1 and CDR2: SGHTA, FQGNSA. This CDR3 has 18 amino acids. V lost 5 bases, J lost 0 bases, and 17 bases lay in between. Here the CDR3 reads CASSPRQGVSSGANVLTF. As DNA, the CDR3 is TGTGCCAGCAGCCCCCGCCAAGGGGTGAGCTCTGGGGCCAACGTCCTGACTTTC.

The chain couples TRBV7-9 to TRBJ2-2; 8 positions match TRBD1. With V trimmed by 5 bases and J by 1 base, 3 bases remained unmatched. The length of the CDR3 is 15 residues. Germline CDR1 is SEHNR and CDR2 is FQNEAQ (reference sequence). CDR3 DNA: TGTGCCAGCAGCGACGGGACAGGGAACACCGGGGAGCTGTTTTTT. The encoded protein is CASSDGTGNTGELFF. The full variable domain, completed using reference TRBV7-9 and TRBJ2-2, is DTGVSQNPRHKITKRGQNVTFRCDPISEHNRLYWYRQTLGQGPEFLTYFQNEAQLEKSRLLSDRFSAERPKGSFSTLEIQRTEQGDSAMYLCASSDGTGNTGELFFGEGSRLTVL.